This is a list of T cell receptor beta chains from one sample in a study of cytomegalovirus exposure and HLA in healthy donors. The assay was immunoSEQ multiplex PCR, and TCRdb's table has in-frame clones only and misses some. The sample has around 110,000 clones, less than 80% seen once. The sequencing sample was made of PBMCs. These receptors were taken from a woman in her forties in good health and CMV-seropositive. The CDR3 runs from the conserved cysteine through the conserved F or W. Each record gives: V gene, D gene, J gene, clone size, CDR3 DNA, CDR3 protein. A D gene is named only where the DNA matches it firmly. Clone sizes are given selectively: once, few, many, or a class where the clone is expanded.

>TRBV9|-|TRBJ2-7|-
TGTGCCAGCAGCGTGGACCCCGGAGGGGGCAACGAGCAGTACTTC
CASSVDPGGGNEQYF
>TRBV28|-|TRBJ1-2|-
TGTGCCAGCAGGACCGGGGGGCCGGGCTTTGGCTACACCTTC
CASRTGGPGFGYTF
>TRBV29-1|TRBD2|TRBJ2-3|-
TGCAGCGCGGGACGGTCGGGACTAGCGAGCTGGACTTCAATCACAGATACGCAGTATTTT
CSAGRSGLASWTSITDTQYF
>TRBV5-4|-|TRBJ2-3|-
TGTGCCAGCAGCTTGCGCTCCAGGGATACAGATACGCAGTATTTT
CASSLRSRDTDTQYF
>TRBV5-4|-|TRBJ2-1|-
TGTGCCAGCACCGACAGAGTACACAATGAGCAGTTCTTC
CASTDRVHNEQFF
>TRBV11-2|TRBD1|TRBJ2-7|-
TGTGCCAGCAGGAAGGCAGGGGGCCACGAGCAGTACTTC
CASRKAGGHEQYF
>TRBV5-1|-|TRBJ1-5|few
TGCGCCAGCAGACCAACAGTTTATAGCAATCAGCCCCAGCATTTT
CASRPTVYSNQPQHF
>TRBV7-2|TRBD2|TRBJ2-1|few
TGTGCCAGCAGCCTAGCGGGAGGTGAGGGTGAGCAGTTCTTC
CASSLAGGEGEQFF
>TRBV5-6|-|TRBJ2-7|-
TGTGCCAGCAGCTTGAATCCCGGGATCTACGAGCAGTACTTC
CASSLNPGIYEQYF
>TRBV4-1|-|TRBJ2-7|-
TGCGCCAGCAGCCATCCCCCCAGGGGGGCCTACGAGCAGTACTTC
CASSHPPRGAYEQYF
>TRBV2|TRBD2|TRBJ2-4|few
TGTGCCAGCAGTAGACTAGCGGGAGGGCCGAGCAAAAACATTCAGTACTTC
CASSRLAGGPSKNIQYF
>TRBV4-1|TRBD1|TRBJ2-7|once
TGCGCCAGCAGCCAAACTCCCCGCCGGGACAGAGCCTACGAGCAGTACTTC
CASSQTPRRDRAYEQYF
>TRBV6-5|TRBD1|TRBJ1-2|few
TGTGCCAGCAGTTATGGACAGGGAAAGGGCTACACCTTC
CASSYGQGKGYTF
>TRBV5-5|TRBD1|TRBJ2-3|-
TGTGCCAGCAGCTCAAGGGACAGACCGCCAGATACGCAGTATTTT
CASSSRDRPPDTQYF
>TRBV18|TRBD1|TRBJ1-1|-
TGTGCCAGCTCACCACAGGGGGCCGGGAACACTGAAGCTTTCTTT
CASSPQGAGNTEAFF
>TRBV7-3|TRBD1|TRBJ1-4|-
TGTGCCAGCAGCGGCGGGACAGGGGGCGAAAAACTGTTTTTT
CASSGGTGGEKLFF
>TRBV7-9|-|TRBJ1-1|-
TGTGCCAGCAGCTTAGGCGGCATGAACACTGAAGCTTTCTTT
CASSLGGMNTEAFF
>TRBV10-3|-|TRBJ2-7|-
TGTGCCATCGGGGCTATTGGCCTTGAGCAGTACTTC
CAIGAIGLEQYF
>TRBV6-5|-|TRBJ2-7|-
TGTGCCAGCAGCCCCCGGACAGTGATAGACTACGAGCAGTACTTC
CASSPRTVIDYEQYF
>TRBV28|-|TRBJ1-2|few
TGTGCCAGCACCCCGGGGGGGGACTATGGCTACACCTTC
CASTPGGDYGYTF
>TRBV21-1|-|TRBJ1-5|-
-
CASSKVGTGNNQPQHF
>TRBV7-2|-|TRBJ2-2|-
TGTGCCAGCAGCTTAGAGTTCGCGGGTCGCACCGGGGAGCTGTTTTTT
CASSLEFAGRTGELFF
>TRBV19|TRBD1|TRBJ2-3|once
TGTGCCAGTAGTATAGACCGACAGGGAATGTCCACAGATACGCAGTATTTT
CASSIDRQGMSTDTQYF
>TRBV6-4|-|TRBJ2-2|few
TGTGCCAGCAGTGACGGGAGGCTTTCCGGGGAGCTGTTTTTT
CASSDGRLSGELFF
>TRBV5-5|TRBD2|TRBJ2-2|-
TGTGCCAGCAGCTTGCCGGGCGGGAGGGTTGACGCCGGGGAGCTGTTTTTT
CASSLPGGRVDAGELFF
>TRBV9|-|TRBJ1-3|few
TGTGCCAGCAGCGTAGGCCCGACAGGCTCTGGAAACACCATATATTTT
CASSVGPTGSGNTIYF
>TRBV4-2|-|TRBJ2-1|few
TGTGCCAGCAGCCAAGAAGTAGGACTCCGCGTTAACAATGAGCAGTTCTTC
CASSQEVGLRVNNEQFF
>TRBV19|-|TRBJ1-5|-
TGTGCCACTTTCCCGGGCAGGGGCTATAATCAGCCCCAGCATTTT
CATFPGRGYNQPQHF
>TRBV7-2|-|TRBJ1-5|once
TGTGCCAGCAGCTCCGAGACGGGGTTAAGCAATCAGCCCCAGCATTTT
CASSSETGLSNQPQHF
>TRBV6-4|TRBD1|TRBJ2-2|few
TGTGCCAGCAGTGTTGGACAGGGGACCGGGGAGCTGTTTTTT
CASSVGQGTGELFF
>TRBV19|-|TRBJ1-1|-
TGTGCCAGTAGTGCGCGATCGACAGGGAACACTGAAGCTTTCTTT
CASSARSTGNTEAFF